The 5 T cell receptor beta chains below were found in one sample sequenced in a study of response to subunit inactivated influenza vaccine. TCRdb ran MiXCR on the RT-PCR reads and lists one entry per CDR3 protein. The data show roughly 650,000 distinct CDR3 sequences, with 14% seen just once and less than 8.5% held by the top ten. This specimen consisted of PBMCs from blood, obtained roughly 2 weeks before vaccination. The receptors shown here come from a man over 45 who received an inactivated influenza vaccine.

This clonotype has ten or more counts. This chain joins TRBV9 and TRBJ2-1; unclear D gene. Per the germline V gene, CDR1 is SGDLS and CDR2 is YYNGEE. V was cut by 3 bases and J by 10 bases, with 14 bases left in between. This CDR3 has 13 amino acids. CDR3: CASSGGPSDEQFF. The CDR3 nucleotides read TGTGCCAGCAGCGGAGGTCCCTCCGACGAGCAGTTCTTC.

This clonotype was detected a few times. The chain couples TRBV11-3 to TRBJ2-4; 7 nucleotides agree with TRBD2. The CDR3 is 17 residues long. The V gene's germline CDR1 is SGHNT and CDR2 YENEEA. Losses at the gene ends were 8 bases for V and 3 bases for J; bases not matched to a gene: 16. CDR3 DNA sequence: TGTGCCAGCGCGATTAGGTGCGGGGGAGTTGGCAAAAACATTCAGTACTTC. This codes for CASAIRCGGVGKNIQYF.

V usage is TRBV28 and J usage is TRBJ2-5, with TRBD1 matching over 7 bases. Germline V CDR1 and CDR2: MDHEN, SYDVKM. The CDR3 runs 14 residues. J gave up 4 bases and V 7 bases, and 9 bases lay outside the gene matches. The DNA of the CDR3 is TGTGCCAGCACTGTAGGGGGCGCAGGAGAGACCCAGTACTTC. Protein: CASTVGGAGETQYF.

This clonotype was found many times. A junction boundary mismatches the germline segment, possibly from a read error. The chain carries TRBV7-9 and TRBJ2-3; D not resolved. From germline, CDR1 is SEHNR and CDR2 FQNEAQ (reference sequence). The CDR3 contains 14 residues. The CDR3 sequence is CASSLGARTDTQYF. The CDR3 DNA follows: TGTGCCAGCAGTTTAGGAGCTCGCACAGATACGCAGTATTTT.

The rearrangement joins TRBV29-1 to TRBJ2-3, with 7 bases that match TRBD2. With 3 bases clipped from V and 3 bases from J, the junction kept 6 bases outside the gene matches. This CDR3 has 14 amino acids. Germline V lookup: CDR1 SQVTM, CDR2 ANQGSEA. CDR3 nucleotide sequence: TGCAGCGTTGACGTCCGGGAGGCGACAGATACGCAGTATTTT. Translating gives CSVDVREATDTQYF.